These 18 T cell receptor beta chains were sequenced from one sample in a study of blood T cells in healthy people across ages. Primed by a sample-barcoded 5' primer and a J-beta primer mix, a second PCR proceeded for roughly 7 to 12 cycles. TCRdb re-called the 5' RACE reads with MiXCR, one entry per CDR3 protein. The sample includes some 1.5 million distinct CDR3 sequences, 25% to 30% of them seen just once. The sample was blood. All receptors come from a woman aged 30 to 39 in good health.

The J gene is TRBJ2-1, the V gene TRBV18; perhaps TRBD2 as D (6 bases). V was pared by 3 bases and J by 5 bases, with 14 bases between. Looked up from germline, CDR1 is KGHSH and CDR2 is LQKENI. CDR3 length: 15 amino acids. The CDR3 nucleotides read TGTGCCAGCTCACCTTCTGGCGGGACGCACAATGAGCAGTTCTTC. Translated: CASSPSGGTHNEQFF. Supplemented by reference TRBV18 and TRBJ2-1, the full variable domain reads NAGVMQNPRHLVRRRGQEARLRCSPMKGHSHVYWYRQLPEEGLKFMVYLQKENIIDESGMPKERFSAEFPKEGPSILRIQQVVRGDSAAYFCASSPSGGTHNEQFFGPGTRLTVL.

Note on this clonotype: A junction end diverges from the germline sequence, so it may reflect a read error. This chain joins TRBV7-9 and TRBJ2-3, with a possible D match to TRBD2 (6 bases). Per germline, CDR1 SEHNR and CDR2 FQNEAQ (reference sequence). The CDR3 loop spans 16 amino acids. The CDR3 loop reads CAGSVGLPHFTDTQYF. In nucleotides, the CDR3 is TGTGCCGGCAGCGTGGGACTGCCTCATTTCACAGATACGCAGTATTTT. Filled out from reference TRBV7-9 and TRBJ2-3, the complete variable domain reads DTGVSQNPRHKITKRGQNVTFRCDPISEHNRLYWYRQTLGQGPEFLTYFQNEAQLEKSRLLSDRFSAERPKGSFSTLEIQRTEQGDSAMYLCAGSVGLPHFTDTQYFGPGTRLTVL.

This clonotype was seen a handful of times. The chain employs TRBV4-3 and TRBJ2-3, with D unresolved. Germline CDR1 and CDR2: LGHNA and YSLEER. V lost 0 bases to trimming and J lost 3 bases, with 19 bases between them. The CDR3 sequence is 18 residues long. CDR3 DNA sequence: TGCGCCAGCAGCCAAGATGCTAGTATTGGGTTTATGACAGATACGCAGTATTTT. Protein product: CASSQDASIGFMTDTQYF.

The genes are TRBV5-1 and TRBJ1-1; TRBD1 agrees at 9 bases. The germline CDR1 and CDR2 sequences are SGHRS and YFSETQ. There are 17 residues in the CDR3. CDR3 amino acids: CVSSLGGTGNMNTEAFF. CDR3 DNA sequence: TGCGTCAGTAGCTTGGGTGGGACAGGGAATATGAACACTGAAGCTTTCTTT.

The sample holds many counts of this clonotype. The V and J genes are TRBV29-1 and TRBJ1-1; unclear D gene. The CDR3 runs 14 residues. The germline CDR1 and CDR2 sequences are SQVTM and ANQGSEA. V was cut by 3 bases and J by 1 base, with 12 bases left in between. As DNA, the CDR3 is TGCAGCGTTGATTGGAGGCGGCCGAACACTGAAGCTTTCTTT. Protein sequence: CSVDWRRPNTEAFF.

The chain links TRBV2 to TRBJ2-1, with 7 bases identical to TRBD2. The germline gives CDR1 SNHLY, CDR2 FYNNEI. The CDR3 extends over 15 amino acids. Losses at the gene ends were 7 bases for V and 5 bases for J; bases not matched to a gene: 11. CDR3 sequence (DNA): TGTGCCAGCATGAAGACTAGCCCTACTGACAATGAGCAGTTCTTC. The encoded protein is CASMKTSPTDNEQFF. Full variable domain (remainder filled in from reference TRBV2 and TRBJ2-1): EPEVTQTPSHQVTQMGQEVILRCVPISNHLYFYWYRQILGQKVEFLVSFYNNEISEKSEIFDDQFSVERPDGSNFTLKIRSTKLEDSAMYFCASMKTSPTDNEQFFGPGTRLTVL.

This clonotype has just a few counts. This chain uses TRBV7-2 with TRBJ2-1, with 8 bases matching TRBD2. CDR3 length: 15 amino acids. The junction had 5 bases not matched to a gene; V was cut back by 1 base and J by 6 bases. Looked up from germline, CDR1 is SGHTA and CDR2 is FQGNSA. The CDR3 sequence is CASSLGRGGTNEQFF. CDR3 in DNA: TGTGCCAGCAGCTTAGGCCGGGGGGGTACCAATGAGCAGTTCTTC.

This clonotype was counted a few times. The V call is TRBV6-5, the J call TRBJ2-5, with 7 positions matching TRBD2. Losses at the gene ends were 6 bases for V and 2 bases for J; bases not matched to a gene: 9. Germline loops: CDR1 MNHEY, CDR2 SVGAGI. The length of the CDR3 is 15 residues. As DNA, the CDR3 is TGTGCCAGCAGACCCCCGGGAGGCCCACAAGAGACCCAGTACTTC. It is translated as CASRPPGGPQETQYF.

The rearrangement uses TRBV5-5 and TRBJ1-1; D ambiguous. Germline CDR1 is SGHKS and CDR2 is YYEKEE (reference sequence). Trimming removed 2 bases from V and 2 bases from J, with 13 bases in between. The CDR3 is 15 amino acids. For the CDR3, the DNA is TGTGCCAGCAGCTTTGAACCGGGTCGAAACACTGAAGCTTTCTTT. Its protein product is CASSFEPGRNTEAFF.

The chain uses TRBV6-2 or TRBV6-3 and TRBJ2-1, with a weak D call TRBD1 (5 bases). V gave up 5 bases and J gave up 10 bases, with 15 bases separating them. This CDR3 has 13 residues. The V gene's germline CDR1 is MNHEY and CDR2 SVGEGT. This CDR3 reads CASSRRWGSEQFF. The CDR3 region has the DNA TGTGCCAGCAGTCGACGGTGGGGCTCCGAGCAGTTCTTC.

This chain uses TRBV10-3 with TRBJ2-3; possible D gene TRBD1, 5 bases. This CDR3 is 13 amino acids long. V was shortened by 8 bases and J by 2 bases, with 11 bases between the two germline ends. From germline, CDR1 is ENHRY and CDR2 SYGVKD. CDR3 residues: CAIAQGYTDTQYF. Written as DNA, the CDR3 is TGTGCCATCGCCCAGGGATACACAGATACGCAGTATTTT.

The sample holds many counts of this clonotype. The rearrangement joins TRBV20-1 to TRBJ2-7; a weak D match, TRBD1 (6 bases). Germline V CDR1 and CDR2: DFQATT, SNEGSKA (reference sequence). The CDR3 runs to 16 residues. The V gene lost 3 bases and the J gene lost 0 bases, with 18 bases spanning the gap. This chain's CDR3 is CSARPLQGGYSYEQYF. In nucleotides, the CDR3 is TGCAGTGCTAGGCCTCTTCAAGGGGGATACTCCTACGAGCAGTACTTC.

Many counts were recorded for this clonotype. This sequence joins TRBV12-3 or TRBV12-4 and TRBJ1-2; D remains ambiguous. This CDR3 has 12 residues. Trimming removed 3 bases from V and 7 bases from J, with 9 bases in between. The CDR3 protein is CASSFGESGYTF. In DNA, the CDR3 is TGTGCCAGCAGTTTCGGGGAAAGTGGCTACACCTTC.

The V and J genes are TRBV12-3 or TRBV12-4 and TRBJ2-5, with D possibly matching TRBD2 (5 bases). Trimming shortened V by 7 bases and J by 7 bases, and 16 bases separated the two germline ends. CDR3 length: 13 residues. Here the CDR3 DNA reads TGTGCCAGCACGAGGGCAGTCGGAGGGACCCAGTACTTC. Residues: CASTRAVGGTQYF.

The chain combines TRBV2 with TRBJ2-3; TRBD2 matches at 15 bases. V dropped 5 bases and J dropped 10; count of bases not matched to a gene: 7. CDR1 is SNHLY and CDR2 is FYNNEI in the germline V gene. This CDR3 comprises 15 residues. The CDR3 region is CASSPGLAGGPAQYF. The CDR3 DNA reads TGTGCCAGCAGTCCCGGACTAGCGGGAGGGCCGGCGCAGTATTTT.

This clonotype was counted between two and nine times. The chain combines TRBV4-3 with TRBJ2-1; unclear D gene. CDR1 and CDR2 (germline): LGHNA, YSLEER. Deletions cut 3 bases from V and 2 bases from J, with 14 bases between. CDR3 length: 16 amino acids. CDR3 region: CASSHLWLGPYNEQFF. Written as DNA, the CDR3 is TGCGCCAGCAGCCACCTTTGGTTGGGCCCCTACAATGAGCAGTTCTTC.

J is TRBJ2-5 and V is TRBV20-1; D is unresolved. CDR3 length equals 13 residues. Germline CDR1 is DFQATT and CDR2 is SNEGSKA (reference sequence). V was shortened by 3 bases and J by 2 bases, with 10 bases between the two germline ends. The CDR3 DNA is TGCAGTGCTAGGCGGTTCCTTCAAGAGACCCAGTACTTC. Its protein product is CSARRFLQETQYF.

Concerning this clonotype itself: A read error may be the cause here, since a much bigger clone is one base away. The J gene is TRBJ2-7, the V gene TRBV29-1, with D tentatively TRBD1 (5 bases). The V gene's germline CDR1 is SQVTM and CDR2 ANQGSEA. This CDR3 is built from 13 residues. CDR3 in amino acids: CSGERGVEYEQYF. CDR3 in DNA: TGCAGCGGTGAAAGGGGCGTTGAGTACGAGCAGTACTTC.